The entry below describes one TCR beta chain. The sample holds a few counts of this clonotype. Its antigen specificity is not known. The record has no base qualities; no much larger clone is one base away. V is clipped by 2 bases and J by 0 bases, and the sequence between their germline boundaries is 10 bases long. Reading from cysteine to phenylalanine, the CDR3 counts 16 amino acids. Kept here is only the CDR3 DNA, which spans 48 bases and is read in frame from base 1. Based on the germline V gene, the CDR1 and CDR2 sequences are KGHSH and LQKENI. This entry belongs to a study of patients and donors after allogeneic stem cell transplantation (dated by TCRdb to between 2020 and 2021). To prepare the library, RT-PCR was applied. Sequencing took place on a NextSeq 550. TCRdb applied fastp at Q25 and MiXCR to the public reads, then kept only in-frame beta chains. Here each entry gathers all rows of one CDR3 protein and keeps the most common genes and DNA. Present in this sample are under 200,000 distinct CDR3 sequences, approximately 28% of which were seen just once. The biggest ten clones account for about 3% of the sample.

Sequencing was carried out using blood, either unsorted or a sorted T cell fraction (not recorded which). This sequence uses TRBV18 and TRBJ1-4, with the D gene not clear enough to name. The source is a human donor who was either an allogeneic HSCT recipient or a stem cell or donor lymphocyte infusion donor (not recorded which). It is not recorded whose cells these are; they may come from a transplant donor. The CDR3 loop reads CASSPRTRTTNEKLFF. The DNA is TGTGCCAGCTCACCAAGGACGAGAACAACTAATGAAAAACTGTTTTTT.